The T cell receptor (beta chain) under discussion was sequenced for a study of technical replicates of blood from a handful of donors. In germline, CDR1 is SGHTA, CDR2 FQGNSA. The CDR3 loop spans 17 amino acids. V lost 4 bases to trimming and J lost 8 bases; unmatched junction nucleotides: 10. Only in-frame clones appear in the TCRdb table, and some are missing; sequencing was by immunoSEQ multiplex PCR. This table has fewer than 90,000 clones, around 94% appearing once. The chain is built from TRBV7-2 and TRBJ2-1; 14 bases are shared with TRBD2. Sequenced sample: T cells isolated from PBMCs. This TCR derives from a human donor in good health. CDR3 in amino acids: CASSSPWGTSGSYEQFF. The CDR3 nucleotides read TGTGCCAGCAGCTCCCCTTGGGGGACTAGCGGGAGCTATGAGCAGTTCTTC.